This record looks at one T cell receptor beta chain sequence and its context. No antigen is known for it. Clones were sequenced by immunoSEQ multiplex PCR, and TCRdb holds only the in-frame ones, with some missing. The repertoire holds 2 million to 2.5 million clones, with 85% to 95% as singletons. V lost 0 bases and J lost 0, with 6 bases in between. This CDR3 region has 15 residues. From germline, CDR1 is SGHRS and CDR2 YFSETQ. This sample is drawn from a study of shared clonotypes between healthy human individuals. Regarding the study as a whole: Measured sharing among donors was expected to vary with sequencing depth. Naive subsets typically showed greater estimated richness than memory subsets.

The source of this sequence is a man aged 18 to 30 in good health. Some clones in this sample may be carry-over from other donors' samples. The rearrangement uses TRBV5-1 and TRBJ1-4; D is ambiguous. Sequencing input: naive CD4+ T cells from PBMCs. The subset denotes: CD45RA+ positively selected. The CDR3 bases are TGCGCCAGCAGCTTGGGGATTACAACTAATGAAAAACTGTTTTTT. Translated, it gives CASSLGITTNEKLFF.